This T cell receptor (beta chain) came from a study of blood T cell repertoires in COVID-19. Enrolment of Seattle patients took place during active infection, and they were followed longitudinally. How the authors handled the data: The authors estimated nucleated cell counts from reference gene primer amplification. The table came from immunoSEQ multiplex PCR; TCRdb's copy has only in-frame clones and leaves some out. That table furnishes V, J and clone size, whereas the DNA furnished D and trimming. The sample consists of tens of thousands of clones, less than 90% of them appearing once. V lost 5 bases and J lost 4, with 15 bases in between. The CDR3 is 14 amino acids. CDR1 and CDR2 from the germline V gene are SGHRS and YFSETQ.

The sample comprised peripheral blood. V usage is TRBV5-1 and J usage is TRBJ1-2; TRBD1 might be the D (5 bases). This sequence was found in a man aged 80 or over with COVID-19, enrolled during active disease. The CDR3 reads CASRPGLPSYGYTF. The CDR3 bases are TGCGCCAGCAGACCGGGACTACCGAGCTATGGCTACACCTTC.